One sample yielded the 22 T cell receptor beta chains listed below, sequenced in a study of blood T cell repertoires in COVID-19. Sequenced by immunoSEQ multiplex PCR; TCRdb stores in-frame clones only, minus some. The sample contains roughly 240,000 clones, about 82% of which appear only once. Material for sequencing was PBMCs or T cells enriched from blood (not recorded which). The receptors come from a woman aged 50 to 65 who had recovered from COVID-19.

The chain has TRBV7-2 and TRBJ2-7; no firm D call. The V gene lost 2 bases and the J gene lost 0 bases, with 14 bases spanning the gap. CDR1 SGHTA and CDR2 FQGNSA come from the germline V gene. The CDR3 is made up of 16 amino acids. The CDR3 spells CASSLQGAGFSYEQYF. CDR3 DNA sequence: TGTGCCAGCAGCTTACAAGGCGCAGGTTTCTCCTACGAGCAGTACTTC.

The chain is built from TRBV19 and TRBJ2-2; D is unclear. The germline V and J ends were trimmed by 7 bases and 0 bases, with 9 bases remaining between them. Germline values: CDR1 LNHDA, CDR2 SQIVND (reference sequence). The CDR3 runs 14 residues. This CDR3 reads CASTPRPNTGELFF. In nucleotides, the CDR3 is TGTGCCAGTACCCCCAGGCCGAACACCGGGGAGCTGTTTTTT.

The chain is built from TRBV6-2 or TRBV6-3 and TRBJ2-7, with TRBD2 matching over 14 bases. V trimming: 2 bases; J trimming: 3 bases; junction bases outside the gene matches: 3. This CDR3 region has 16 residues. Germline-derived CDR1 and CDR2 are MNHEY and SVGEGT. The CDR3 sequence: CASSYGGLAGDYEQYF. CDR3 in DNA: TGTGCCAGCAGTTACGGGGGACTAGCGGGAGACTACGAGCAGTACTTC.

This chain links TRBV28 with TRBJ1-6; tentative D call: TRBD1 (5 bases). Germline values: CDR1 MDHEN, CDR2 SYDVKM. The CDR3 consists of 14 residues. V was clipped by 5 bases and J by 7 bases, with 12 bases between them. The CDR3 nucleotides read TGTGCCAGCAGTGGGGGGGAGGCAAATTCACCCCTCCACTTT. As protein: CASSGGEANSPLHF.

This sequence joins TRBV9 and TRBJ2-1; TRBD2 agrees at 11 bases. CDR3 length: 15 residues. The germline gives CDR1 SGDLS, CDR2 YYNGEE. J was trimmed by 6 bases and V by 5 bases; bases with no gene match: 7. The CDR3 sequence: CASSRTSGSFNEQFF. The CDR3 DNA follows: TGTGCCAGCAGTCGTACTAGCGGGAGTTTCAATGAGCAGTTCTTC. The full variable domain, with the rest looked up from reference TRBV9 and TRBJ2-1, is DSGVTQTPKHLITATGQRVTLRCSPRSGDLSVYWYQQSLDQGLQFLIQYYNGEERAKGNILERFSAQQFPDLHSELNLSSLELGDSALYFCASSRTSGSFNEQFFGPGTRLTVL.

V gene TRBV3-1 (or the pseudogene TRBV3-2) combines with J gene TRBJ2-1; 9 bases agree with TRBD2. Germline V lookup: CDR1 LGHDT, CDR2 YNNKEL (reference sequence). V shed 1 base, J shed 9 bases, and the junction held 13 bases outside the gene matches. The length of the CDR3 is 17 residues. As DNA, the CDR3 is TGTGCCAGCAGCCAAGTCCGGTTGCTAGCGGGGCGGTCTGAGCAGTTCTTC. Translating gives CASSQVRLLAGRSEQFF.

This chain links TRBV7-2 with TRBJ1-1; D gene ambiguous. Germline CDR1 and CDR2: SGHTA and FQGNSA. CDR3 length: 13 amino acids. The V end lost 7 bases, the J end lost 4 bases, and 13 bases lay between the germline ends. As DNA, the CDR3 is TGTGCCAGCATGCGCATGGCGGGCACTGAAGCTTTCTTT. It translates to CASMRMAGTEAFF.

V is TRBV5-1 and J is TRBJ2-5, with TRBD2 identical over 12 bases. CDR1 SGHRS and CDR2 YFSETQ come from the germline V gene. The CDR3 is made up of 17 amino acids. J gave up 1 base and V 3 bases, and 7 bases lay outside the gene matches. The CDR3: CASSWGRTSGAQETQYF. The DNA for the CDR3 is TGCGCCAGCAGCTGGGGGAGGACTAGCGGGGCCCAAGAGACCCAGTACTTC.

This clone was found once. The chain links TRBV4-1 to TRBJ2-7, with D perhaps matching TRBD1 (8 bases). Deletions cut 1 base from V and 3 bases from J, with 13 bases between. Germline V lookup: CDR1 MGHRA, CDR2 YSYEKL. The CDR3 sequence is 15 residues long. The CDR3 nucleotides are TGCGCCAGCAGCCAAGGAGCGGGACAGGACTACGAGCAGTACTTC. Its translation: CASSQGAGQDYEQYF.

The rearrangement uses TRBV11-2 and TRBJ2-1; weak D call: TRBD2 (6 bases). This CDR3 spans 14 amino acids. Between the trimmed V and J ends, which lost 1 base and 9 bases, there was a span of 13 bases. The V gene's germline CDR1 is SGHAT and CDR2 FQNNGV. CDR3 sequence reads: CASSLGRGMSEQFF. The CDR3 DNA follows: TGTGCCAGCAGCTTAGGTCGGGGGATGAGTGAGCAGTTCTTC.

V usage is TRBV30 and J usage is TRBJ1-5; a possible D gene is TRBD1 (5 bases). The CDR3 contains 14 residues. The ends were cut back, 0 bases at V and 4 bases at J, with 10 bases in the middle. Germline-derived CDR1 and CDR2 are GTSNPN and SVGIG (reference sequence). CDR3 amino acids: CAWSVRGRNQPQHF. Written as DNA, the CDR3 is TGTGCCTGGAGTGTAAGGGGTCGGAATCAGCCCCAGCATTTT.

This chain links TRBV4-3 with TRBJ1-1, with D perhaps TRBD1 (5 bases). CDR1 and CDR2 (germline): LGHNA, YSLEER. The germline V and J ends were trimmed by 0 bases and 7 bases, with 15 bases remaining between them. The CDR3 runs 15 residues. DNA for the CDR3: TGCGCCAGCAGCCAAGACGTAAAGGGGCACGATGAAGCTTTCTTT. It translates to CASSQDVKGHDEAFF.

Regarding this clone: At the DNA level, this CDR3 is encoded by other sequences in the same sample as well. The gene calls are TRBV14 and TRBJ2-7; 9 positions agree with TRBD2. J gave up 0 bases and V 1 base, and 7 bases lay outside the gene matches. Germline loops: CDR1 SGHDN, CDR2 FVKESK. This CDR3 has 17 residues. As DNA, the CDR3 is TGTGCCAGCAGCCAAGGGGTATTGCGGGGGGGCTCCTACGAGCAGTACTTC. Amino acids: CASSQGVLRGGSYEQYF.

The rearrangement uses TRBV30 and TRBJ2-3; 11 nucleotides match TRBD2. The CDR3 has 16 residues. Germline V gives CDR1 GTSNPN, CDR2 SVGIG (reference sequence). The V gene end was trimmed by 2 bases and the J gene end by 4 bases; junction bases not matched to a gene: 8. CDR3 nucleotides: TGTGCCTGGAGTCCCGTTCTAGCGGGGGGATCAGATACGCAGTATTTT. Protein product: CAWSPVLAGGSDTQYF.

The chain is built from TRBV27 and TRBJ2-7; 8 bases fit TRBD2. Germline-derived CDR1 and CDR2 are MNHEY and SMNVEV (reference sequence). CDR3 length equals 15 residues. Trimming removed 3 bases from V and 3 bases from J; junction bases left unmatched: 7. The CDR3 nucleotides are TGTGCCAGCAGTTTTCGGGGGGGAGGGGACTACGAGCAGTACTTC. It specifies CASSFRGGGDYEQYF.

This rearrangement joins TRBV6-5 to TRBJ1-2; 7 bases align to TRBD1. The junction had 4 bases not matched to a gene; V was cut back by 5 bases and J by 1 base. Per the germline V gene, CDR1 is MNHEY and CDR2 is SVGAGI. The CDR3 has 14 amino acids. The CDR3: CASSPTGVNYGYTF. CDR3 bases: TGTGCCAGCAGTCCTACAGGGGTTAACTATGGCTACACCTTC.

The chain uses TRBV19 and TRBJ1-5; TRBD1 aligns across 9 bases. Germline V CDR1 and CDR2: LNHDA, SQIVND (reference sequence). V lost 4 bases and J lost 9; bases outside the gene matches: 13. This CDR3 has 16 residues. CDR3 DNA sequence: TGTGCCAGTAGTAATCCGGGACAGGGCCCCCCAAGGCCCCAGCATTTT. It is translated as CASSNPGQGPPRPQHF.

The chain combines TRBV3-1 (or the pseudogene TRBV3-2) with TRBJ2-1; no clear D gene. The germline V and J ends were trimmed by 4 bases and 6 bases, with 10 bases remaining between them. The CDR3 contains 13 residues. Looked up from germline, CDR1 is LGHDT and CDR2 is YNNKEL (reference sequence). The CDR3 loop reads CASSLSTGNEQFF. The DNA of the CDR3 is TGTGCCAGCAGCCTGTCGACGGGCAATGAGCAGTTCTTC.

This chain joins TRBV6-1 and TRBJ2-1, with 8 nucleotides matching TRBD1. Losses at the gene ends were 3 bases for V and 12 bases for J; bases not matched to a gene: 10. From germline, CDR1 is MNHNS and CDR2 SASEGT. The CDR3 has 14 residues. CDR3 amino acids: CASSEWGQASLQFF. CDR3 sequence (DNA): TGTGCCAGCAGTGAGTGGGGACAGGCTTCCTTGCAGTTCTTC.

The V and J genes are TRBV10-3 and TRBJ1-1, with TRBD1 as a possible D gene (6 bases). Deletions cut 7 bases from V and 0 bases from J, with 21 bases between. Germline-derived CDR1 and CDR2 are ENHRY and SYGVKD. The CDR3 contains 17 residues. CDR3: CAIKGGQGTPMNTEAFF. CDR3 sequence (DNA): TGTGCCATCAAAGGTGGGCAGGGGACACCTATGAACACTGAAGCTTTCTTT.

This clone was seen more than once but under ten times. V is TRBV15 and J is TRBJ1-5; D gene unclear. Germline V gene lookup returns CDR1 LNHNV and CDR2 YYDKDF (reference sequence). V lost 3 bases and J lost 5, with 8 bases in between. CDR3 length equals 13 residues. CDR3 sequence: CATSSSRDQPQHF. DNA of the CDR3: TGTGCCACCAGCAGCTCGAGGGATCAGCCCCAGCATTTT.

About this clone itself: The junction departs from the called germline gene at one end, perhaps through a read error. The rearrangement uses TRBV4-1 and TRBJ1-2; D unresolved. This CDR3 is built from 11 residues. The germline V gene encodes CDR1 MGHRA and CDR2 YSYEKL. The CDR3 sequence: CASSQGGDIAF. CDR3 bases: TGCGCCAGCAGCCAAGGGGGAGATATCGCCTTC.